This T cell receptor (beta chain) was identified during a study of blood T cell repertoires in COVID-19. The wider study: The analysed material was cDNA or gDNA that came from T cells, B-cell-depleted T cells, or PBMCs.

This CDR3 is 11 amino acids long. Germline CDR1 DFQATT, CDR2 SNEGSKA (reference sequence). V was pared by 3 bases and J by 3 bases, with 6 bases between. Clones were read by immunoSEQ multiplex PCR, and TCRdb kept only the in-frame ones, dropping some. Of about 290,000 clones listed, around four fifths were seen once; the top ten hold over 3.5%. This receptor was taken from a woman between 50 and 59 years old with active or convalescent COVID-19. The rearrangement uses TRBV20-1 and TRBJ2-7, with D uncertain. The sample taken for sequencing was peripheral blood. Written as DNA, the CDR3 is TGCAGTGCTAGGAGGAGCTACGAGCAGTACTTC. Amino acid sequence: CSARRSYEQYF.